The 7 T cell receptor beta chains below come from one sample, sequenced in a study of T cells after yellow fever vaccination. MiXCR, applied by TCRdb to the 5' RACE reads, yields one record per CDR3 protein. The table has about 160,000 distinct CDR3 sequences, around 7% seen once. The source material was CD4+ T cells sorted from PBMCs, sampled about 5 days after the first yellow fever vaccination. The receptors were sampled from a man aged 18 to 29 who received the YFV17D yellow fever vaccine.

The chain uses TRBV5-1 and TRBJ2-1; the D is unclear. The CDR3 is 14 residues long. Between the trimmed V and J ends, which lost 0 bases and 6 bases, there was a span of 10 bases. CDR1 SGHRS and CDR2 YFSETQ come from the germline V gene. The CDR3 sequence is CASSLAAASNEQFF. The DNA of the CDR3 is TGCGCCAGCAGCTTGGCCGCGGCGAGCAATGAGCAGTTCTTC.

This clonotype has at least ten counts. V gene TRBV7-3 combines with J gene TRBJ2-1; D tentatively fits TRBD1 or TRBD2 (6 bases each). The V end was cut by 6 bases, the J end by 5 bases, with 14 bases between. Germline-derived CDR1 and CDR2 are SGHTA and FQGTGA. There are 14 residues in the CDR3. In nucleotides, the CDR3 is TGTGCCAGCAGAAAGGGGGGACTTAACAATGAGCAGTTCTTC. The encoded protein is CASRKGGLNNEQFF.

This clonotype was seen a handful of times. The V call is TRBV9, the J call TRBJ2-2, with 10 nucleotides matching TRBD2. There are 16 residues in the CDR3. Germline V gene data show CDR1 as SGDLS and CDR2 as YYNGEE. The junction had 8 bases not matched to a gene; V was cut back by 3 bases and J by 6 bases. This chain's CDR3 is CASSAQSGTSAGELFF. CDR3 bases: TGTGCCAGCAGCGCCCAGAGTGGGACTAGCGCCGGGGAGCTGTTTTTT.

In its sample, this clonotype was seen a few times. The chain carries TRBV9 and TRBJ2-3; TRBD1 aligns across 7 bases. V was clipped by 4 bases and J by 0 bases; unmatched bases: 11. This CDR3 spans 17 amino acids. CDR1 and CDR2 from the germline V gene are SGDLS and YYNGEE. CDR3 in amino acids: CASSPRTGVSSTDTQYF. In DNA form, the CDR3 reads TGTGCCAGCAGCCCCCGGACAGGCGTATCTAGCACAGATACGCAGTATTTT.

Ten or more counts support this clonotype. This chain connects TRBV5-6 to TRBJ2-3; D is unclear. There are 15 residues in the CDR3. The V gene lost 2 bases and the J gene lost 2 bases, with 12 bases spanning the gap. Germline-derived CDR1 and CDR2 are SGHDT and YYEEEE. CDR3 bases: TGTGCCAGCAGCTTAGGCTACTATTACACAGATACGCAGTATTTT. Encoded protein: CASSLGYYYTDTQYF.

This clonotype was counted many times. The chain joins TRBV7-2 to TRBJ2-4; D tentatively fits TRBD1 or TRBD2 (6 bases each). The CDR3 is made up of 15 amino acids. V lost 2 bases, J lost 7 bases, and 15 bases lay in between. Looked up from germline, CDR1 is SGHTA and CDR2 is FQGNSA. CDR3 loop: CASSLMGGRQNIQYF. CDR3 sequence (DNA): TGTGCCAGCAGCTTAATGGGGGGCCGCCAGAACATTCAGTACTTC.

The CDR3 loop reads CASSVHGGYTF. The CDR3 nucleotides are TGTGCCAGCAGCGTCCACGGGGGCTACACCTTC. This chain joins TRBV6-6 and TRBJ1-2, with D hard to call. The germline V gene has CDR1 MNHNY and CDR2 SVGAGI (reference sequence). V was cut by 6 bases and J by 8 bases, with 10 bases left in between. The CDR3 is 11 residues long.